This TCR beta chain was obtained from a study of beta chain features in type 1 diabetes. What was sequenced were expressed TCRB transcripts, since all of the isolated RNA had been reverse transcribed. This table comes from immunoSEQ multiplex PCR, and its TCRdb copy is limited to in-frame clones, with some not included. The sample includes 300,000 or so clones, 7.5% to 9% of them seen just once. The TCR originated in a woman in her late teens or twenties in good health. The sequenced material came from central memory CD4+ T cells from blood.

The CDR3 spells CASSLFSLNGRNNEQFF. The CDR3 nucleotides are TGTGCCAGCAGTTTATTTTCTCTTAACGGGAGGAACAATGAGCAGTTCTTC. This chain connects TRBV27 to TRBJ2-1; TRBD2 matches at 7 bases. Trimming at V came to 1 base and at J to 5 bases, leaving 11 bases not matched to a gene. Germline CDR1 and CDR2: MNHEY and SMNVEV (reference sequence). CDR3 length equals 17 residues.